This T cell receptor beta chain was captured in a study of Graves' ophthalmopathy and Graves' hyperthyroidism. Overall study results and limits: The authors also found most expanded thyroid clonotypes above 0.001 frequency in blood.

As to this clonotype: Antigen: not known.

New diagnoses, under 2 months' duration, and ages 18 to 65 characterized the hyperthyroidism patients. Patients with other autoimmune diseases, uncontrolled infections, pregnancy or lactation were excluded. Germline V lookup: CDR1 SGHVS, CDR2 FNYEAQ. The V end was cut by 4 bases, the J end by 2 bases, with 12 bases between. The CDR3 has 16 residues. As the template, RNA transcripts were used to amplify TCR beta CDR3 regions. The library came from an HTBI-primed first-round RT-PCR and a second-round multiplex PCR. From the multiplex PCR reads, TCRdb called clonotypes with MiXCR, one entry per CDR3 protein. The repertoire holds over a million distinct CDR3 sequences, with about 38% as singletons.

The chain links TRBV7-6 to TRBJ2-6, with D possibly TRBD1 on 5 matching bases. The sequence was obtained from an adult man with Graves' hyperthyroidism. Input material: peripheral blood or thyroid tissue (not recorded which). CDR3: CASSSSQGTGANVLTF. The CDR3, as DNA: TGTGCCAGCAGCTCCTCGCAGGGCACTGGGGCCAACGTCCTGACTTTC.